This paragraph covers one TCR beta chain sequence. Its antigen is as yet unknown. The sample originates from a study of lymphopenia after photon versus proton radiotherapy. Data came from immunoSEQ multiplex PCR; TCRdb stores just in-frame clones and leaves some out. The table has 50,000 to 60,000 clones, approximately 92% seen once. Whole-study findings and limits: Under photons, naive T cells and diversity fell while effector/memory populations rose. In patients who died, overall survival fell as post-nadir TCR diversity dropped more.

The germline V gene has CDR1 SNHLY and CDR2 FYNNEI. The CDR3 runs 15 residues. V lost 9 bases to trimming and J lost 0 bases; unmatched junction nucleotides: 6. Sequenced here: peripheral blood, sampled from a patient treated with photon-based radiotherapy. The genes are TRBV2 and TRBJ1-4, with TRBD1 matching over 8 bases. This TCR derives from a woman aged 40 to 49 with cholangiocarcinoma. CDR3 DNA sequence: TGTGCCAGTGAACAGGGGGATGCAACTAATGAAAAACTGTTTTTT. This codes for CASEQGDATNEKLFF.